The subject of this entry is one T cell receptor (beta chain). The data originate from a study of neoadjuvant nivolumab and ipilimumab in lung cancer. The data were produced by immunoSEQ multiplex PCR, yet TCRdb's version contains in-frame clones alone and is incomplete. The repertoire consists of approximately 6,200 clones, with approximately 64% occurring once and the leading ten covering roughly 14%. J was trimmed by 6 bases and V by 6 bases; bases with no gene match: 4. Germline CDR1 KGHSH, CDR2 LQKENI. The CDR3 extends over 15 amino acids. This specimen consisted of tumor tissue, obtained after neoadjuvant nivolumab, alone or with ipilimumab, at or shortly before surgery. The V and J genes are TRBV18 and TRBJ2-1; 14 bases fit TRBD2. This sequence originates from an adult with non-small cell lung cancer. The chain's CDR3 is CASSLTSGRANEQFF. The CDR3 region has the DNA TGTGCCAGCTCTCTGACTAGCGGGAGGGCCAATGAGCAGTTCTTC.